This T cell receptor (beta chain) is drawn from a study of cytomegalovirus exposure and HLA in healthy donors. The V end lost 2 bases, the J end lost 4 bases, and 12 bases lay between the germline ends. Germline assignment: CDR1 MGHDK and CDR2 SYGVNS. The CDR3 extends over 15 amino acids. Amplification used 60 Vbeta primers and 13 Jbeta primers. Sequenced by immunoSEQ multiplex PCR; TCRdb stores in-frame clones only, minus some. The sample lists 210,000 or so clones, approximately 80% seen once, with 1.4% in the top ten. This rearrangement joins TRBV25-1 to TRBJ2-1, with D hard to call. The TCR sequence derives from a girl aged 5 to 17 in good health and CMV-seronegative. The sample comprised PBMCs. CDR3 sequence reads: CASSEVSAIYNEQFF. CDR3 coding DNA: TGTGCCAGCAGTGAAGTCTCAGCGATATACAATGAGCAGTTCTTC.